Listed below are T cell receptor beta chains from one sample, sequenced in a study of technical replicates of blood from a handful of donors. Method: immunoSEQ multiplex PCR; TCRdb's copy keeps in-frame clones and lacks some. The top ten hold around 0.37% of the sample, which has 90,000 to 100,000 clones, approximately 95% seen once. What was sequenced was T cells isolated from PBMCs. The receptors here all came from a human donor in good health. Both conserved end residues are part of each CDR3. The order of the fields is J gene, clone size, V gene, D gene, CDR3 protein, CDR3 DNA. The D gene is left open where the match is weak. Only part of the rows carry a size: once, few, many, or a class if the clone is expanded.

TRBJ2-7	.	TRBV19	.	CASSIEAASSYEQYF	TGTGCCAGTAGTATAGAGGCGGCAAGCTCCTACGAGCAGTACTTC
TRBJ2-3	.	TRBV7-9	TRBD2	CASSLGGGRAEDYTQYF	TGTGCCAGCAGCTTAGGGGGAGGGAGGGCCGAGGATTATACGCAGTATTTT
TRBJ2-2	.	TRBV12-5	.	CASGLVRIADNTGELFF	TGTGCTAGTGGTTTGGTAAGGATAGCGGATAACACCGGGGAGCTGTTTTTT
TRBJ2-2	.	TRBV7-9	.	CASSLEAGTLNTGELFF	TGTGCCAGCAGCTTAGAGGCCGGGACTTTAAACACCGGGGAGCTGTTTTTT
TRBJ2-3	.	TRBV27	.	CASSFLGASTDTQYF	TGTGCCAGCAGTTTTTTGGGGGCTAGCACAGATACGCAGTATTTT
TRBJ2-2	.	TRBV10-3	TRBD1	CAISDRTGGTTGELFF	TGTGCCATCAGTGACAGGACAGGGGGGACCACCGGGGAGCTGTTTTTT
TRBJ2-7	.	TRBV5-1	.	CASSSDREVNEQYF	TGCGCCAGCAGTTCCGACAGGGAGGTGAACGAGCAGTACTTC
TRBJ2-3	.	TRBV7-3	.	CASSLTVASSGTDTQYF	TGTGCCAGCAGCTTAACGGTAGCCTCTTCTGGCACAGATACGCAGTATTTT
TRBJ2-7	.	TRBV19	TRBD2	CASKPSGSDEQYF	TGTGCCAGTAAGCCTAGCGGGTCGGATGAGCAGTACTTC
TRBJ1-5	.	TRBV11-2	.	CASSTSGGQPQHF	TGTGCCAGCAGCACTAGCGGGGGTCAGCCCCAGCATTTT
TRBJ2-3	.	TRBV5-6	.	CASSLEAGDTQYF	TGTGCCAGCAGCTTGGAGGCGGGAGATACGCAGTATTTT
TRBJ2-3	.	TRBV7-2	.	CATHPGGTPLQYF	TGTGCCACCCACCCTGGGGGGACTCCCTTGCAGTATTTT
TRBJ1-5	.	TRBV19	.	CASSIRGFSNQPQHF	TGTGCCAGTAGTATAAGGGGGTTTAGCAATCAGCCCCAGCATTTT
TRBJ2-3	once	TRBV5-4	.	CASSLGLRTDTQYF	TGTGCCAGCAGCTTGGGTCTCCGCACAGATACGCAGTATTTT
TRBJ2-3	.	TRBV7-2	TRBD2	CASSILGLGLTDTQYF	TGTGCCAGCAGCATTCTGGGACTAGGCCTCACAGATACGCAGTATTTT
TRBJ2-1	.	TRBV5-1	TRBD2	CASSLALAGNEQFF	TGCGCCAGCAGCTTGGCTCTAGCGGGTAATGAGCAGTTCTTC
TRBJ2-2	once	TRBV25-1	TRBD1	CASSEPGTGVSGELFF	TGTGCCAGCAGTGAACCCGGGACAGGGGTTTCGGGGGAGCTGTTTTTT
TRBJ2-1	.	TRBV9	TRBD1	CASSGDREYNEQFF	TGTGCCAGCAGCGGGGACAGGGAGTACAATGAGCAGTTCTTC
TRBJ1-2	.	TRBV5-4	.	CASSFYGGDYGYTF	TGTGCCAGCAGCTTTTATGGGGGGGACTATGGCTACACCTTC
TRBJ1-1	.	TRBV6-5	.	CASTSNIEGEAFF	TGTGCCAGCACCTCTAACATCGAGGGTGAAGCTTTCTTT
TRBJ2-3	.	TRBV11-3	.	CASSPLKDTQYF	TGTGCCAGCAGCCCGTTAAAAGATACGCAGTATTTT
TRBJ1-4	.	TRBV2	.	CASTRQPGNEKLFF	TGTGCCAGCACCAGGCAACCTGGGAATGAAAAACTGTTTTTT
TRBJ2-7	.	TRBV2	TRBD2	CASIYGTGGVGQYF	TGTGCCAGCATCTACGGGACCGGGGGGGTTGGGCAGTACTTC
TRBJ1-1	.	TRBV30	TRBD1	CAWDDRVDTEAFF	TGTGCCTGGGACGACAGGGTGGACACTGAAGCTTTCTTT
TRBJ2-2	once	TRBV27	TRBD1	CASRETGGAHGELFF	TGTGCCAGCCGAGAGACAGGGGGCGCCCACGGGGAGCTGTTTTTT
TRBJ2-5	.	TRBV2	.	CASNKQGVQETQYF	TGTGCCAGCAATAAACAGGGCGTCCAAGAGACCCAGTACTTC
TRBJ1-2	.	TRBV28	.	CAINQAGTITNYGYTF	TGTGCCATCAACCAAGCGGGGACAATCACTAACTATGGCTACACCTTC
TRBJ2-1	.	TRBV4-2	TRBD2	CASSQGTSGRSAEQFF	TGTGCCAGCAGCCAGGGGACTAGCGGGAGGTCGGCTGAGCAGTTCTTC
TRBJ1-3	.	TRBV19	.	CASSSSDSIGNTIYF	TGTGCCAGTAGCTCCTCGGACAGCATTGGAAACACCATATATTTT
TRBJ2-1	.	TRBV7-3	TRBD2	CASSSGLANYNEQFF	TGTGCCAGCAGCTCCGGACTAGCAAACTACAATGAGCAGTTCTTC
TRBJ2-1	.	TRBV30	.	CAWSLTSHNEQFF	TGTGCCTGGAGTTTGACTAGTCACAATGAGCAGTTCTTC
TRBJ1-5	.	TRBV6-5	TRBD1	CASSFRGTQPQHF	TGTGCCAGCAGTTTCAGGGGGACTCAGCCCCAGCATTTT
TRBJ1-1	.	TRBV5-4	.	CASSSPPNTEAFF	TGTGCCAGCAGCTCTCCCCCTAACACTGAAGCTTTCTTT
TRBJ1-4	.	TRBV6-5	.	CASSSLAHEKLFF	TGTGCCAGCAGTTCACTTGCACATGAAAAACTGTTTTTT
TRBJ1-2	.	TRBV27	.	CASSLRGKGYTF	TGTGCCAGCAGTTTAAGAGGGAAAGGCTACACCTTC
TRBJ2-7	.	TRBV27	.	CASSTDFYRYEQYF	TGTGCCAGCAGTACGGACTTTTACCGTTACGAGCAGTACTTC
TRBJ1-2	.	TRBV5-6	.	CASSLGRGDGYTF	TGTGCCAGCAGCTTGGGCAGGGGTGATGGCTACACCTTC
TRBJ2-3	.	TRBV9	TRBD2	CASSLNLETSGADTQYF	TGTGCCAGCAGCTTAAATTTAGAGACTAGCGGGGCAGATACGCAGTATTTT
TRBJ2-3	once	TRBV5-1	.	CASSLADFLTDTQYF	TGCGCCAGCAGCTTGGCGGACTTTCTCACAGATACGCAGTATTTT
TRBJ2-1	once	TRBV19	TRBD2	CATRLAGYNEQFF	TGTGCCACAAGACTAGCGGGCTACAATGAGCAGTTCTTC
TRBJ1-2	.	TRBV7-9	.	CASSLFEDNGYTF	TGTGCCAGCAGCTTATTCGAGGATAATGGCTACACCTTC
TRBJ2-3	.	TRBV27	TRBD2	CASSLLPGTKHTDTQYF	TGTGCCAGCAGTCTTCTGCCCGGGACTAAGCACACAGATACGCAGTATTTT
TRBJ2-3	.	TRBV7-3	TRBD2	CASSLHGRNTDTQYF	TGTGCCAGCAGCTTACACGGGAGGAACACAGATACGCAGTATTTT